This TCR beta chain was recorded in a study of blood T cell repertoires in COVID-19. Overall study: The United States, Italy and Spain were the sources of the acute and convalescent COVID-19 samples.

Authors' data handling: By means of reference gene primer amplification, nucleated cell counts were estimated. The protocol was immunoSEQ multiplex PCR, while the TCRdb copy is restricted to in-frame clones and leaves out a portion. V, J and clone size are those of that table, while D and trimming were read from the DNA. This table holds a few hundred thousand clones, roughly 80% found once. Germline lookup yields CDR1 KGHSH and CDR2 LQKENI. Trimming cost V 5 bases and J 0 bases, with 10 bases left between them. This CDR3 has 14 amino acids. The table lists this clone with a few counts. The receptor comes from a human donor in a cohort sampled during active COVID-19. This chain connects TRBV18 to TRBJ1-1; a possible D gene is TRBD1 (6 bases). Specimen: peripheral blood. The CDR3 DNA follows: TGTGCCAGCTCATCGGACAGCCTGAACACTGAAGCTTTCTTT. This gives the protein CASSSDSLNTEAFF.